Listed below are T cell receptor beta chains from one sample, sequenced in a study of control samples from healthy donors and cancer patients. TCRdb's copy holds only in-frame clones and misses some; the assay was immunoSEQ multiplex PCR. Found here are about 120,000 clones, over 80% of them singletons; the top ten hold 0.58%. The material sequenced was PBMCs. The source is a man aged 80 or over with head and neck cancer. CDR3s include the opening cysteine and the closing phenylalanine or tryptophan. D genes are given only for firm matches.

cdr3_nt: TGTGCCAGCAGCTTGCATCTGGGGGGCGAAGGTTCACCCCTCCACTTT
cdr3_aa: CASSLHLGGEGSPLHF
cdr3_length: 16
j_call: TRBJ1-6
d_call: -
v_call: TRBV5-4

cdr3_nt: TGCGCCAGCAGCACTACTCCAGGGATCTCCTACAATGAGCAGTTCTTC
cdr3_aa: CASSTTPGISYNEQFF
cdr3_length: 16
j_call: TRBJ2-1
d_call: -
v_call: TRBV5-1

cdr3_nt: TGTGCCAGCACCGTCCAGGGGGCGACCTATGGCTACACCTTC
cdr3_aa: CASTVQGATYGYTF
cdr3_length: 14
j_call: TRBJ1-2
d_call: TRBD1
v_call: TRBV9

cdr3_nt: TGTGCCAGCAGTTTAAGGACTAGCGGGGGGGGAGCCAAAAACATTCAGTACTTC
cdr3_aa: CASSLRTSGGGAKNIQYF
cdr3_length: 18
j_call: TRBJ2-4
d_call: TRBD2
v_call: TRBV6-2/TRBV6-3

cdr3_nt: TGCGCCAGCAGCCCGGGACACCAGAACACCGGGGAGCTGTTTTTT
cdr3_aa: CASSPGHQNTGELFF
cdr3_length: 15
j_call: TRBJ2-2
d_call: -
v_call: TRBV5-1

cdr3_nt: TGCGCCAGCTCTGACTCTGGGGCCAACGTCCTGACTTTC
cdr3_aa: CASSDSGANVLTF
cdr3_length: 13
j_call: TRBJ2-6
d_call: -
v_call: TRBV10-1

cdr3_nt: TGTGCCAGCAGCTTGGTGGGCCCAAACTATGGCTACACCTTC
cdr3_aa: CASSLVGPNYGYTF
cdr3_length: 14
j_call: TRBJ1-2
d_call: -
v_call: TRBV5-5

cdr3_nt: TGTGCCAGCAGCCTGAAGGGGAAAGAGACCCAGTACTTC
cdr3_aa: CASSLKGKETQYF
cdr3_length: 13
j_call: TRBJ2-5
d_call: -
v_call: TRBV5-4

cdr3_nt: TGTGCCTGGAGTGTCGGACCTAATCAGCCCCAGCATTTT
cdr3_aa: CAWSVGPNQPQHF
cdr3_length: 13
j_call: TRBJ1-5
d_call: -
v_call: TRBV30

cdr3_nt: TGTGCCAGCAGCACCCCGGGACAGGGGCTTGGAGAGACCCAGTACTTC
cdr3_aa: CASSTPGQGLGETQYF
cdr3_length: 16
j_call: TRBJ2-5
d_call: TRBD1
v_call: TRBV5-4

cdr3_nt: TGTGCCAGCAGTTTAAAGAGTGTCCAAGAGACCCAGTACTTC
cdr3_aa: CASSLKSVQETQYF
cdr3_length: 14
j_call: TRBJ2-5
d_call: -
v_call: TRBV27

cdr3_nt: TGTGCCAGCAGCGTAGCGTTAGCGGGGGTGTCTAGCACAGATACGCAGTATTTT
cdr3_aa: CASSVALAGVSSTDTQYF
cdr3_length: 18
j_call: TRBJ2-3
d_call: TRBD2
v_call: TRBV9

cdr3_nt: TGTGCCAACAGCAAGAACAGCAACACTAATGAAAAACTGTTTTTT
cdr3_aa: CANSKNSNTNEKLFF
cdr3_length: 15
j_call: TRBJ1-4
d_call: -
v_call: TRBV9

cdr3_nt: TGTGCCACCAGCAGAGGGGGGGGTGGGCCACAGCCCCAGCATTTT
cdr3_aa: CATSRGGGGPQPQHF
cdr3_length: 15
j_call: TRBJ1-5
d_call: -
v_call: TRBV15

cdr3_nt: TGTGCCAGCAGCGGGAGACAGGGAGTGGCTAATGAAAAACTGTTTTTT
cdr3_aa: CASSGRQGVANEKLFF
cdr3_length: 16
j_call: TRBJ1-4
d_call: TRBD1
v_call: TRBV9

cdr3_nt: TGTGCCAGCAGCTTAGCTGGGTATGGCTACACCTTC
cdr3_aa: CASSLAGYGYTF
cdr3_length: 12
j_call: TRBJ1-2
d_call: -
v_call: TRBV5-6

cdr3_nt: TGTGCCAGCAGCGACCTCAACCCGTCCTATGGCTACACCTTC
cdr3_aa: CASSDLNPSYGYTF
cdr3_length: 14
j_call: TRBJ1-2
d_call: -
v_call: TRBV9